These 14 T cell receptor beta chains were all obtained from the same sample, sequenced in a study of T cell responses to AZD1222 COVID-19 vaccine. Produced via immunoSEQ multiplex PCR; TCRdb's table is partial and in-frame only. Altogether 150,000 or so clones are present, 75% to 90% being singletons, with the ten largest covering approximately 7%. The sequencing used peripheral blood, collected after recovery from COVID-19. The origin of the receptors is an adult who had recovered from COVID-19.

The chain combines TRBV28 with TRBJ1-2; TRBD1 agrees at 9 bases. Per germline, CDR1 MDHEN and CDR2 SYDVKM. V trimming: 3 bases; J trimming: 2 bases; junction bases outside the gene matches: 1. The CDR3 is 14 amino acids. For the CDR3, the DNA is TGTGCCAGCAGTTTCGGACAGGGGAACTATGGCTACACCTTC. Its translation: CASSFGQGNYGYTF.

The genes are TRBV4-3 and TRBJ1-1; D unresolved. Trimming cost V 0 bases and J 8 bases, with 13 bases left between them. The CDR3 is made up of 14 amino acids. In germline, CDR1 is LGHNA, CDR2 YSLEER. CDR3 coding DNA: TGCGCCAGCAGCCAAGAGAGGGCAGTACTAGAAGCTTTCTTT. The encoded protein is CASSQERAVLEAFF.

This chain joins TRBV27 and TRBJ2-7, with a weak D call TRBD1 (6 bases). The V gene lost 4 bases and the J gene lost 6 bases, with 13 bases spanning the gap. From germline, CDR1 is MNHEY and CDR2 SMNVEV (reference sequence). CDR3 length: 13 amino acids. CDR3 in DNA: TGTGCCAGCAGTTCCTCCCGAGGGGGCGAGCAGTACTTC. Translation: CASSSSRGGEQYF.

This clone was found once. The rearrangement links TRBV3-1 (or the pseudogene TRBV3-2) to TRBJ2-7; a possible D gene is TRBD2 (5 bases). Germline V lookup: CDR1 LGHDT, CDR2 YNNKEL (reference sequence). The CDR3 is 12 residues long. V dropped 0 bases and J dropped 12 bases, with 12 bases sitting between them. The CDR3 sequence is CASSQELGSPYF. The CDR3 nucleotides read TGTGCCAGCAGCCAAGAATTGGGGAGCCCGTACTTC.

A note on this clone: Other DNA sequences in this sample translate to the same CDR3. The chain links TRBV4-3 to TRBJ1-1, with D maybe TRBD1 (6 bases). The CDR3 consists of 15 residues. Per germline, CDR1 LGHNA and CDR2 YSLEER. V was shortened by 1 base and J by 2 bases, with 11 bases between the two germline ends. For the CDR3, the DNA is TGCGCCAGCAGCCAAGGTGGACAGTTAAACACTGAAGCTTTCTTT. Amino acid sequence: CASSQGGQLNTEAFF.

The chain recombines TRBV6-2 or TRBV6-3 with TRBJ2-5; D is ambiguous. CDR1 is MNHEY, CDR2 SVGEGT, per germline. Deletions cut 3 bases from V and 4 bases from J, with 12 bases between. The CDR3 runs to 14 residues. DNA of the CDR3: TGTGCCAGCAGTTATTCCTTGGTCGGAGAGACCCAGTACTTC. It encodes CASSYSLVGETQYF.

The gene calls are TRBV9 and TRBJ1-6; D may be TRBD1 (5 bases). V lost 0 bases to trimming and J lost 9 bases, with 10 bases between them. CDR3 length: 14 residues. CDR1 is SGDLS, CDR2 YYNGEE, per germline. Here the CDR3 DNA reads TGTGCCAGCAGCGTAGCGGGGCGGGGTTCACCCCTCCACTTT. Its translation: CASSVAGRGSPLHF.

The chain recombines TRBV15 with TRBJ1-5; D is undetermined. This CDR3 region has 16 residues. The germline V gene encodes CDR1 LNHNV and CDR2 YYDKDF (reference sequence). Trimming removed 1 base at V and 0 bases at J, with 10 bases between. CDR3 sequence (DNA): TGTGCCACCAGCAGAGGAGCAGTCAATAGCAATCAGCCCCAGCATTTT. It specifies CATSRGAVNSNQPQHF.

The gene calls are TRBV6-5 and TRBJ1-3; the D is unclear. V dropped 6 bases and J dropped 1 base, with 13 bases sitting between them. Germline-derived CDR1 and CDR2 are MNHEY and SVGAGI. The CDR3 extends over 15 amino acids. The CDR3: CASRGGRWSGNTIYF. The CDR3 bases are TGTGCCAGCAGGGGAGGGCGGTGGTCTGGAAACACCATATATTTT.

The chain links TRBV7-2 to TRBJ2-1; no reliable D call. V was trimmed by 1 base and J by 6 bases, leaving 7 bases between them. This CDR3 has 13 residues. Germline V gives CDR1 SGHTA, CDR2 FQGNSA. The DNA for the CDR3 is TGTGCCAGCAGCTTAGAAGGGTTCAATGAGCAGTTCTTC. Amino acids: CASSLEGFNEQFF.

The chain is built from TRBV15 and TRBJ2-7; D may be TRBD1 or TRBD2 (5 bases each). The CDR3 contains 14 residues. CDR1 and CDR2 from the germline V gene are LNHNV and YYDKDF (reference sequence). Trimming took off 0 bases at V and 5 bases at J, with 11 bases between the two ends. CDR3 amino acids: CATSREGVFHEQYF. For the CDR3, the DNA is TGTGCCACCAGCAGAGAGGGGGTCTTCCACGAGCAGTACTTC. Based on the CDR3 plus reference TRBV15 and TRBJ2-7, the full variable domain is DAMVIQNPRYQVTQFGKPVTLSCSQTLNHNVMYWYQQKSSQAPKLLFHYYDKDFNNEADTPDNFQSRRPNTSFCFLDIRSPGLGDTAMYLCATSREGVFHEQYFGPGTRLTVT.

This clone was seen a few times. The V call is TRBV4-3, the J call TRBJ1-6, with D unclear. The CDR3 contains 13 residues. In germline, CDR1 is LGHNA, CDR2 YSLEER. Trimming left V 0 bases short and J 9 bases short, with 6 bases between. The CDR3 nucleotides are TGCGCCAGCAGCCAAGATGGTAGTTCACCCCTCCACTTT. It encodes CASSQDGSSPLHF.

V is TRBV2 and J is TRBJ2-5; TRBD1 aligns across 8 bases. J gave up 1 base and V 6 bases, and 10 bases lay outside the gene matches. Germline CDR1 and CDR2: SNHLY and FYNNEI. CDR3 length: 16 residues. The DNA of the CDR3 is TGTGCCAGCAGGTCACGGACAGGGTCGGTCCAAGAGACCCAGTACTTC. As protein: CASRSRTGSVQETQYF.

The rearrangement links TRBV7-2 to TRBJ1-6; TRBD1 agrees at 8 bases. Per germline, CDR1 SGHTA and CDR2 FQGNSA. The V gene end was trimmed by 7 bases and the J gene end by 8 bases; junction bases not matched to a gene: 7. CDR3 size: 14 residues. CDR3 loop: CASTRDRSDSPLHF. The CDR3 region has the DNA TGTGCCAGCACTCGGGACAGGTCTGATTCACCCCTCCACTTT.